This T cell receptor beta chain was profiled in a study of blood T cell repertoires in COVID-19. Germline V gives CDR1 LNHDA, CDR2 SQIVND (reference sequence). V was clipped by 4 bases and J by 3 bases; unmatched bases: 8. This CDR3 comprises 16 residues. Sequencing used immunoSEQ multiplex PCR; TCRdb keeps in-frame clones, though not all of them. This repertoire shows approximately 400,000 clones, 80% to 85% found once; its top ten account for around 5%. This clonotype originated in a woman in her forties or fifties who had recovered from COVID-19. The chain has TRBV19 and TRBJ2-2, with 7 positions matching TRBD2. The sequenced material came from PBMCs or T cells enriched from blood (not recorded which). The CDR3: CASSNRGVRDTGELFF. The CDR3 bases are TGTGCCAGTAGTAATCGGGGGGTGAGGGACACCGGGGAGCTGTTTTTT.